The 30 T cell receptor beta chains in this list originate from one sample, sequenced in a study of T cell responses to AZD1222 COVID-19 vaccine. Sequencing used immunoSEQ multiplex PCR; TCRdb keeps in-frame clones, though not all of them. Seen here are some 170,000 clones, just over 90% observed once, and the top ten hold 2% to 3%. The input for sequencing was peripheral blood, taken on day 0 of AZD1222 vaccination. Receptors originate from an adult in good health.

This chain uses TRBV19 with TRBJ1-5; maybe TRBD1 (5 bases). Germline CDR1 and CDR2: LNHDA and SQIVND (reference sequence). The V and J ends lost 3 bases and 0 bases respectively, with 9 bases between them. The CDR3 consists of 15 residues. This chain's CDR3 is CASSIDSYSNQPQHF. CDR3 DNA sequence: TGTGCCAGTAGTATTGACAGTTATAGCAATCAGCCCCAGCATTTT.

The rearrangement uses TRBV6-5 and TRBJ2-3; D gene unclear. Looked up from germline, CDR1 is MNHEY and CDR2 is SVGAGI. CDR3 length: 14 residues. V dropped 2 bases and J dropped 0 bases, with 6 bases sitting between them. CDR3 sequence (DNA): TGTGCCAGCAGTTACCTTGGCAGCACAGATACGCAGTATTTT. Translated: CASSYLGSTDTQYF.

The chain combines TRBV3-1 (or the pseudogene TRBV3-2) with TRBJ2-1; perhaps TRBD2 as D (5 bases). V shed 4 bases and J shed 5 bases, with 18 bases lying between them. The V gene's germline CDR1 is LGHDT and CDR2 YNNKEL (reference sequence). The CDR3 consists of 16 residues. The CDR3 nucleotides are TGTGCCAGCAGCCGTGAAGGACTCCGTCGCCACAATGAGCAGTTCTTC. Its translation is CASSREGLRRHNEQFF.

The chain carries TRBV5-1 and TRBJ1-5; TRBD1 aligns across 9 bases. Germline CDR1 reads SGHRS; CDR2 reads YFSETQ. Trimming cost V 3 bases and J 8 bases; bases outside gene matches: 6. CDR3 length equals 14 residues. CDR3 bases: TGCGCCAGCAGCTCGACAGGGGGAATCGAGCCCCAGCATTTT. Its translation: CASSSTGGIEPQHF. Filled out from reference TRBV5-1 and TRBJ1-5, the complete variable domain reads KAGVTQTPRYLIKTRGQQVTLSCSPISGHRSVSWYQQTPGQGLQFLFEYFSETQRNKGNFPGRFSGRQFSNSRSEMNVSTLELGDSALYLCASSSTGGIEPQHFGDGTRLSIL.

V gene TRBV5-6 combines with J gene TRBJ2-5; a possible D gene is TRBD2 (6 bases). The CDR3 totals 15 residues. V was trimmed by 4 bases and J by 9 bases, leaving 22 bases between them. Germline loops: CDR1 SGHDT, CDR2 YYEEEE. The CDR3: CASSLNPRGRGAQYF. The DNA for the CDR3 is TGTGCCAGCAGCCTCAACCCGCGGGGCCGGGGAGCCCAGTACTTC.

The chain carries TRBV29-1 and TRBJ2-3, with 10 bases fitting TRBD1. This CDR3 region has 17 residues. After removal of 0 bases from V and 1 base from J, the junction contained 7 bases not matched to a gene. Germline CDR1 and CDR2: SQVTM and ANQGSEA. For the CDR3, the DNA is TGCAGCGTTGAAGATGTCGGGGGGACAGGGGGCACAGATACGCAGTATTTT. This gives the protein CSVEDVGGTGGTDTQYF.

This rearrangement joins TRBV29-1 to TRBJ1-1; 10 positions match TRBD1. This CDR3 spans 11 amino acids. V gave up 6 bases and J gave up 7 bases; unmatched junction bases: 2. From germline, CDR1 is SQVTM and CDR2 ANQGSEA. The CDR3 sequence is CSVGQGGEAFF. CDR3 in DNA: TGCAGCGTCGGACAGGGGGGTGAAGCTTTCTTT.

The gene calls are TRBV29-1 and TRBJ2-5; D assignment may be TRBD1 or TRBD2 (5 bases each). The V gene lost 8 bases and the J gene lost 2 bases, with 12 bases spanning the gap. The CDR3 extends over 12 amino acids. The V gene's germline CDR1 is SQVTM and CDR2 ANQGSEA. The CDR3 protein is CSSGRMQETQYF. CDR3 DNA sequence: TGCAGCTCGGGACGAATGCAAGAGACCCAGTACTTC.

This chain joins TRBV27 and TRBJ1-3, with TRBD1 matching 7 bases. Germline V gives CDR1 MNHEY, CDR2 SMNVEV (reference sequence). J gave up 0 bases and V 2 bases, and 7 bases lay outside the gene matches. This CDR3 is built from 17 residues. The CDR3 is CASSLTKGAGSGNTIYF. CDR3 nucleotide sequence: TGTGCCAGCAGTTTAACGAAGGGGGCCGGCTCTGGAAACACCATATATTTT.

This sequence joins TRBV7-2 and TRBJ2-5; 11 nucleotides match TRBD2. This CDR3 region has 16 residues. The ends lost 1 base at V and 2 bases at J; junction bases unmatched: 3. Germline V gene lookup returns CDR1 SGHTA and CDR2 FQGNSA. The CDR3 DNA reads as TGTGCCAGCAGCTTAGGCCTAGCGGGAGGACAAGAGACCCAGTACTTC. Encoded protein: CASSLGLAGGQETQYF.

This clone appeared a single time. The V call is TRBV9, the J call TRBJ1-6, with TRBD1 as a possible D gene (5 bases). Deletions cut 4 bases from V and 7 bases from J, with 12 bases between. The CDR3 length is 14 residues. Germline V CDR1 and CDR2: SGDLS, YYNGEE. The CDR3 sequence is CASSLLTGNSPLHF. The DNA for the CDR3 is TGTGCCAGCAGCTTGTTAACAGGAAATTCACCCCTCCACTTT.

V is TRBV5-1 and J is TRBJ1-5; D gene uncertain. Germline assignment: CDR1 SGHRS and CDR2 YFSETQ. V was cut by 0 bases and J by 0 bases, with 7 bases left in between. The CDR3 consists of 15 residues. This CDR3 is CASSLGPYSNQPQHF. The CDR3, as DNA: TGCGCCAGCAGCTTGGGCCCCTATAGCAATCAGCCCCAGCATTTT. Looking up the rest from reference TRBV5-1 and TRBJ1-5 gives the full variable domain: KAGVTQTPRYLIKTRGQQVTLSCSPISGHRSVSWYQQTPGQGLQFLFEYFSETQRNKGNFPGRFSGRQFSNSRSEMNVSTLELGDSALYLCASSLGPYSNQPQHFGDGTRLSIL.

The V gene is TRBV13, the J gene TRBJ2-4; D uncertain. This CDR3 contains 13 residues. CDR1 is PRHDT, CDR2 FYEKMQ, per germline (reference sequence). Trimming pared 1 base from V and 3 bases from J, leaving 4 bases between. The DNA for the CDR3 is TGTGCCAGCAGCTTAGAAGTCAAAAACATTCAGTACTTC. Protein product: CASSLEVKNIQYF.

The gene calls are TRBV12-5 and TRBJ2-2; the match to TRBD1 covers 7 bases. Unmatched junction bases numbered 8, after V lost 5 bases and J lost 2 bases. The CDR3 length is 16 residues. Germline V gene sequence: CDR1 LGHNT, CDR2 FRNRAP. CDR3 sequence: CASGPPRQGNTGELFF. In nucleotides, the CDR3 is TGTGCTAGTGGTCCGCCCAGACAGGGAAACACCGGGGAGCTGTTTTTT.

The chain carries TRBV3-1 (or the pseudogene TRBV3-2) and TRBJ2-1; 9 bases align to TRBD1. Germline lookup yields CDR1 LGHDT and CDR2 YNNKEL (reference sequence). V shed 2 bases, J shed 3 bases, and the junction held 5 bases outside the gene matches. The length of the CDR3 is 16 residues. Here the CDR3 DNA reads TGTGCCAGCAGCCAATGGGGGGGACAGGGCTACAATGAGCAGTTCTTC. Its translation is CASSQWGGQGYNEQFF.

This chain uses TRBV5-6 with TRBJ1-1; D gene uncertain. The CDR3 sequence is 14 residues long. V was cut by 2 bases and J by 6 bases, with 14 bases left in between. CDR1 and CDR2 from the germline V gene are SGHDT and YYEEEE. The CDR3 nucleotides read TGTGCCAGCAGCTTTTCTGCGGTGTCCCCTGAAGCTTTCTTT. Protein: CASSFSAVSPEAFF. The full variable domain, with the rest looked up from reference TRBV5-6 and TRBJ1-1, is DAGVTQSPTHLIKTRGQQVTLRCSPKSGHDTVSWYQQALGQGPQFIFQYYEEEERQRGNFPDRFSGHQFPNYSSELNVNALLLGDSALYLCASSFSAVSPEAFFGQGTRLTVV.

The chain joins TRBV27 to TRBJ2-1; either TRBD1 or TRBD2 may supply D (5 bases each). Per germline, CDR1 MNHEY and CDR2 SMNVEV (reference sequence). There are 15 residues in the CDR3. The ends were cut back, 8 bases at V and 2 bases at J, with 16 bases in the middle. CDR3 loop: CASAGGDRPYNEQFF. The CDR3 DNA follows: TGTGCCAGCGCGGGCGGAGACAGACCCTACAATGAGCAGTTCTTC.

The chain employs TRBV6-5 and TRBJ1-5; D is unclear. V lost 4 bases and J 0 bases, leaving 7 bases between the germline ends. Germline CDR1 MNHEY, CDR2 SVGAGI. This CDR3 spans 14 amino acids. DNA of the CDR3: TGTGCCAGCAGTTGGTCCGTTAGCAATCAGCCCCAGCATTTT. This encodes CASSWSVSNQPQHF.

This chain connects TRBV15 to TRBJ2-1; D call uncertain. Germline V lookup: CDR1 LNHNV, CDR2 YYDKDF (reference sequence). V lost 4 bases to trimming and J lost 8 bases, with 12 bases between them. The CDR3 is 13 amino acids. The CDR3 bases are TGTGCCACCAGCACCCTCAGAATAGATGAGCAGTTCTTC. This translates into CATSTLRIDEQFF.

V gene TRBV3-1 (or the pseudogene TRBV3-2) combines with J gene TRBJ2-7, with TRBD1 matching over 8 bases. This CDR3 comprises 14 residues. V lost 1 base and J lost 4; bases outside the gene matches: 3. CDR1 and CDR2 (germline): LGHDT, YNNKEL (reference sequence). CDR3 bases: TGTGCCAGCAGCCAAGGACAGGGGCGATACGAGCAGTACTTC. It is translated as CASSQGQGRYEQYF.

V is TRBV20-1 and J is TRBJ2-7; unclear D gene. V lost 3 bases and J lost 6, with 21 bases in between. Per germline, CDR1 DFQATT and CDR2 SNEGSKA (reference sequence). The CDR3 is 15 residues long. CDR3: CSASGDGKRVGEQYF. The CDR3 DNA reads as TGCAGTGCTAGTGGGGATGGGAAAAGGGTAGGCGAGCAGTACTTC.

The chain links TRBV7-8 to TRBJ2-3, with TRBD2 matching 12 bases. The CDR3 is 17 residues long. The germline CDR1 and CDR2 sequences are SGHVS and FQNEAQ. J lost 3 bases, V lost 7 bases, and 11 bases had no gene match. For the CDR3, the DNA is TGTGCCAGCACCAAGCCGACGACTAGCGGGAGAACAGATACGCAGTATTTT. Translating gives CASTKPTTSGRTDTQYF.

This chain links TRBV6-5 with TRBJ1-1; the D is unclear. Germline assignment: CDR1 MNHEY and CDR2 SVGAGI. This CDR3 spans 11 amino acids. V dropped 1 base and J dropped 7 bases, with 4 bases sitting between them. The CDR3: CASSYLSEAFF. The CDR3 DNA reads as TGTGCCAGCAGTTACTTGAGTGAAGCTTTCTTT.

The J gene is TRBJ1-1, the V gene TRBV5-4, with 8 positions matching TRBD1. The V segment lost 4 bases and the J segment 1 base; nucleotides outside the gene matches: 6. CDR1 is SGHNT and CDR2 is YYREEE in the germline V gene (reference sequence). The CDR3 is made up of 15 amino acids. In nucleotides, the CDR3 is TGTGCCAGCAGCCCCTCGGGACAGGCGAACACTGAAGCTTTCTTT. Translating gives CASSPSGQANTEAFF.

This chain uses TRBV2 with TRBJ2-1; D uncertain. Germline loops: CDR1 SNHLY, CDR2 FYNNEI. Trimming stripped 0 bases from V and 3 bases from J, with 6 bases between. The CDR3 loop spans 14 amino acids. The CDR3 region has the DNA TGTGCCAGCAGTGAAGCAGACCACTACAATGAGCAGTTCTTC. Its translation is CASSEADHYNEQFF.

Only one count was recorded for this clone. The chain is built from TRBV19 and TRBJ1-2; 12 bases fit TRBD1. The CDR3 consists of 18 residues. With 5 bases clipped from V and 0 bases from J, the junction kept 10 bases outside the gene matches. The germline gives CDR1 LNHDA, CDR2 SQIVND (reference sequence). Here the CDR3 reads CASSLPGQGASANYGYTF. The CDR3 DNA is TGTGCCAGTAGTCTGCCGGGACAGGGGGCGTCCGCTAACTATGGCTACACCTTC.

The chain links TRBV27 to TRBJ2-2, with TRBD2 as a possible D gene (5 bases). Germline values: CDR1 MNHEY, CDR2 SMNVEV (reference sequence). CDR3 length: 14 residues. The ends were cut back, 5 bases at V and 1 base at J, with 8 bases in the middle. The CDR3: CASSLGENTGELFF. In DNA form, the CDR3 reads TGTGCCAGCAGTCTGGGAGAGAACACCGGGGAGCTGTTTTTT.

The genes are TRBV29-1 and TRBJ2-7; 8 positions match TRBD2. This CDR3 region has 15 residues. Germline lookup yields CDR1 SQVTM and CDR2 ANQGSEA. V shed 0 bases, J shed 0 bases, and the junction held 4 bases outside the gene matches. The CDR3: CSVEDGGRSSYEQYF. The DNA of the CDR3 is TGCAGCGTTGAAGACGGCGGGAGGAGCTCCTACGAGCAGTACTTC.

V is TRBV6-5 and J is TRBJ1-5, with TRBD1 as a possible D gene (6 bases). V lost 5 bases and J 10 bases, leaving 18 bases between the germline ends. CDR1 and CDR2 (germline): MNHEY, SVGAGI. The CDR3 covers 14 residues. The CDR3 loop is CASSHYPGQRPQHF. DNA of the CDR3: TGTGCCAGCAGTCATTACCCGGGACAACGACCCCAGCATTTT.

This chain joins TRBV6-5 and TRBJ2-7, with D perhaps matching TRBD1 (6 bases). This CDR3 spans 14 amino acids. Trimming cost V 6 bases and J 3 bases, with 15 bases left between them. Germline values: CDR1 MNHEY, CDR2 SVGAGI. The chain's CDR3 is CASSLGTSLYEQYF. CDR3 sequence (DNA): TGTGCCAGCAGCCTAGGGACAAGTCTCTACGAGCAGTACTTC.